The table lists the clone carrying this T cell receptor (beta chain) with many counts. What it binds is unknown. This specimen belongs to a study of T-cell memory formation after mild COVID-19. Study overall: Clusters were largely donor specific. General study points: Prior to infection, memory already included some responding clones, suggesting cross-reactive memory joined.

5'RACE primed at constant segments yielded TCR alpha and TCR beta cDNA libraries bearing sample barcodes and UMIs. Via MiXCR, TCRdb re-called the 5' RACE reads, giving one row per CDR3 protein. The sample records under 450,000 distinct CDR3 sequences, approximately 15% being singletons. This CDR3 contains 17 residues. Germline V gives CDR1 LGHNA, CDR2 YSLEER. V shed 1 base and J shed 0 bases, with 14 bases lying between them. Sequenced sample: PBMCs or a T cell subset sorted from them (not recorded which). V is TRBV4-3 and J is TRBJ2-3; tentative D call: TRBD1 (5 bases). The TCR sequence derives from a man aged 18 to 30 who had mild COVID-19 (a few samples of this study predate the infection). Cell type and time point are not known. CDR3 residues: CASSQATTASSTDTQYF. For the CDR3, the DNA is TGCGCCAGCAGCCAAGCAACGACAGCTTCTAGCACAGATACGCAGTATTTT.